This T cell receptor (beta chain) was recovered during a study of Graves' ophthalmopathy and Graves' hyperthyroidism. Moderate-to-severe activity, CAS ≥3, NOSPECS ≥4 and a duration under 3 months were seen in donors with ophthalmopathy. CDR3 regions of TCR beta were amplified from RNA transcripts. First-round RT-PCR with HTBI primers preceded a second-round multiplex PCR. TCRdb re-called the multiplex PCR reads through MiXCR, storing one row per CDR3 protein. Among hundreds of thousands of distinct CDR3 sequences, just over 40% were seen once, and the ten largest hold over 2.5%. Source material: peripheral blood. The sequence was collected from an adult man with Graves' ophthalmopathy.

The CDR3 region has the DNA TGTGCCAGCAGCTTCCCCAGGGGAGGGGGAAAACACGAGCAGTACTTC. Translation gives CASSFPRGGGKHEQYF. This chain uses TRBV7-2 with TRBJ2-7; tentatively, D is TRBD2 (7 bases). Trimming left V 3 bases short and J 5 bases short, with 20 bases between. CDR1 is SGHTA, CDR2 FQGNSA, per germline. The length of the CDR3 is 16 residues. Drawing the rest from reference TRBV7-2 and TRBJ2-7, the complete variable domain is GAGVSQSPSNKVTEKGKDVELRCDPISGHTALYWYRQSLGQGLEFLIYFQGNSAPDKSGLPSDRFSAERTGGSVSTLTIQRTQQEDSAVYLCASSFPRGGGKHEQYFGPGTRLTVT.